A single sample is the source of the 10 T cell receptor beta chains below, sequenced in a study of identical twins. TCRdb itself ran the 5' RACE reads through MiXCR, one entry per CDR3 protein. The sample has about 520,000 distinct CDR3 sequences, about 20% seen once. These same data were also listed under a study on T cells expressing NK-cell markers.

The sequencing input was CD4+ T cells sorted from blood. The receptors were sampled from a young woman in good health.

The chain is built from TRBV3-1 and TRBJ2-7; possible D gene TRBD2, 6 bases. CDR3 length equals 13 residues. Trimming removed 1 base at V and 10 bases at J, with 14 bases between. Germline CDR1 LGHDT, CDR2 YNNKEL (reference sequence). The CDR3 loop is CASSQVSGLSQYF. The CDR3 DNA sequence: TGTGCCAGCAGCCAAGTATCGGGACTGAGCCAGTACTTC.

This clonotype was observed a few times. The chain recombines TRBV21-1 with TRBJ2-1; TRBD2, the table's D call, was not compared with the DNA. TRBV21-1 is deemed a pseudogene. This CDR3 spans 16 amino acids. The CDR3 loop is CASSNHPSGGYNEQFF. CDR3 nucleotide sequence: TGTGCCAGCAGCAACCATCCTAGCGGGGGTTACAATGAGCAGTTCTTC.

This clonotype was seen more than once but under ten times. The chain couples TRBV7-2 to TRBJ1-5; D gene unclear. The germline gives CDR1 SGHTA, CDR2 FQGNSA. Trimming removed 1 base at V and 4 bases at J, with 8 bases between. The CDR3 consists of 14 residues. The CDR3 nucleotides read TGTGCCAGCAGCTTAGAAGATGGGAATCAGCCCCAGCATTTT. Protein: CASSLEDGNQPQHF.

The sample holds a few counts of this clonotype. CDR3 DNA: TGTGCCAGCAGTCTAACCTCCGGGACAGGGAACACTGAAGCTTTCTTT. Its protein is CASSLTSGTGNTEAFF. This chain links TRBV6-1 with TRBJ1-1; TRBD1 aligns across 8 bases. Losses at the gene ends were 5 bases for V and 1 base for J; bases not matched to a gene: 9. CDR3 length equals 16 residues. Germline CDR1 MNHNS, CDR2 SASEGT.

This clonotype was found once. The rearrangement joins TRBV11-2 to TRBJ2-3; 10 bases fit TRBD2. The CDR3 extends over 21 amino acids. Germline trimming cut 0 bases from V and 2 bases from J; bases unmatched to any gene: 17. Germline V lookup: CDR1 SGHAT, CDR2 FQNNGV. In DNA, the CDR3 is TGTGCCAGCAGCTTAGATTTTGAAAGGCCAAGGACTAGCGGTTTCACAGATACGCAGTATTTT. Its translation: CASSLDFERPRTSGFTDTQYF.

There are a few counts of this clonotype. The J gene is TRBJ1-5, the V gene TRBV20-1; TRBD1 matches 7 bases. V shed 4 bases and J 1 base; nucleotides not matched to a gene: 4. Germline-derived CDR1 and CDR2 are DFQATT and SNEGSKA (reference sequence). The CDR3 totals 14 residues. The CDR3 region has the DNA TGCAGTGCTACCGGGACAGCCAGCAATCAGCCCCAGCATTTT. Translating gives CSATGTASNQPQHF.

This clonotype was detected a few times. V gene TRBV18 combines with J gene TRBJ2-2; a possible D gene is TRBD1 (6 bases). Trimming left V 2 bases short and J 7 bases short, with 11 bases between. Germline CDR1 is KGHSH and CDR2 is LQKENI. The CDR3 contains 14 residues. CDR3 nucleotides: TGTGCCAGCTCACCATACAGGGCCGGCGGGGAGCTGTTTTTT. Its translation: CASSPYRAGGELFF.

The sample holds a few counts of this clonotype. In DNA form, the CDR3 reads TGCAGTGCTAGTAGGAGTATGAGCACAGATACGCAGTATTTT. Protein product: CSASRSMSTDTQYF. The V gene is TRBV20-1, the J gene TRBJ2-3; no clear D. Germline CDR1 reads DFQATT; CDR2 reads SNEGSKA (reference sequence). The length of the CDR3 is 14 residues. Trimming shortened V by 3 bases and J by 0 bases, and 10 bases separated the two germline ends.

This chain links TRBV5-1 with TRBJ1-6, with D tentatively TRBD1 (5 bases). The germline V and J ends were trimmed by 6 bases and 8 bases, with 15 bases remaining between them. Germline V gives CDR1 SGHRS, CDR2 YFSETQ. The CDR3 runs 14 residues. This CDR3 is CASTEGPIYSPLHF. The CDR3 coding sequence is TGCGCCAGCACCGAGGGGCCCATCTATTCACCCCTCCACTTT.

This chain links TRBV11-2 with TRBJ2-1, with 7 bases lining up with TRBD2. Germline CDR1 is SGHAT and CDR2 is FQNNGV. V was pared by 2 bases and J by 2 bases, with 3 bases of the junction left unmatched. The CDR3 spans 15 residues. DNA of the CDR3: TGTGCCAGCAGCTTACTAGCGGAAACCTACAATGAGCAGTTCTTC. Amino acids: CASSLLAETYNEQFF. The variable domain in full, completed from reference TRBV11-2 and TRBJ2-1, reads EAGVAQSPRYKIIEKRQSVAFWCNPISGHATLYWYQQILGQGPKLLIQFQNNGVVDDSQLPKDRFSAERLKGVDSTLKIQPAKLEDSAVYLCASSLLAETYNEQFFGPGTRLTVL.